This T cell receptor (beta chain) was sequenced during a study of beta chain features in type 1 diabetes. Findings of the study overall: Whatever favoring of shorter templates PCR might show would apply equally to patients and controls. Type 1 diabetes patients had TCRB CDR3s that were shorter (moderately but significantly so) in all four CD4+ subsets.

As every portion of the isolated RNA was reverse transcribed, the sequencing read expressed TCRB transcripts. Using immunoSEQ multiplex PCR, the repertoire was profiled, and TCRdb retains in-frame clones only, with some absent. The table records hundreds of thousands of clones, around 15% of them present only once. Cell sorting via CD45RO/CCR7/CD25/CD127/CD95/CD27 was performed to obtain CD4+ naive, central memory, regulatory and stem cell-like memory cells. CDR1 SGHRS and CDR2 YFSETQ come from the germline V gene. With 4 bases removed from V and 5 bases from J, the gap between germline ends came to 15 bases. This CDR3 is built from 14 residues. As regards this clone: Its antigen is unidentified.

The J gene is TRBJ2-5, the V gene TRBV5-1; possible D gene TRBD2, 6 bases. The source is a man younger than 35 with type 1 diabetes. Material: naive CD4+ T cells from blood. The CDR3 nucleotides are TGCGCCAGCAGCCAACGACTAGGAGAGGAGACCCAGTACTTC. Amino acids: CASSQRLGEETQYF. Variable domain in full (rest from reference TRBV5-1 and TRBJ2-5): KAGVTQTPRYLIKTRGQQVTLSCSPISGHRSVSWYQQTPGQGLQFLFEYFSETQRNKGNFPGRFSGRQFSNSRSEMNVSTLELGDSALYLCASSQRLGEETQYFGPGTRLLVL.